This is a list of T cell receptor beta chains from one sample in a study of blood T cell repertoires in COVID-19. Libraries were prepared by immunoSEQ multiplex PCR; TCRdb keeps only in-frame clonotypes and omits some of them. The table has around 140,000 clones, 70% to 80% seen once. Source material: peripheral blood. These receptors were taken from a woman aged 45 to 65 with active or convalescent COVID-19. CDR3s include the opening cysteine and the closing phenylalanine or tryptophan. Fields, in order: D gene, J gene, clone size, V gene, CDR3 protein, CDR3 DNA. D genes are given only for firm matches. Clone size is not always given. Where it is, it says once, few, many or a class for expanded clones.

d_gene: .
j_gene: TRBJ2-3
abundance: once
v_gene: TRBV19
CDR3aa: CASSPGNRVADTQYF
CDR3nt: TGTGCCAGTAGTCCCGGGAACAGGGTTGCAGATACGCAGTATTTT

d_gene: TRBD2
j_gene: TRBJ2-1
abundance: .
v_gene: TRBV3-1/TRBV3-2
CDR3aa: CASSPPGLAGFNEQFF
CDR3nt: TGTGCCAGCAGCCCACCAGGGCTAGCGGGATTCAATGAGCAGTTCTTC

d_gene: .
j_gene: TRBJ2-1
abundance: .
v_gene: TRBV29-1
CDR3aa: CSVEGADHEQFF
CDR3nt: TGCAGCGTTGAGGGGGCGGACCATGAGCAGTTCTTC

d_gene: .
j_gene: TRBJ1-2
abundance: .
v_gene: TRBV28
CDR3aa: CASSLNTGRHTNYGYTF
CDR3nt: TGTGCCAGCAGTTTAAACACAGGGCGACATACTAACTATGGCTACACCTTC

d_gene: .
j_gene: TRBJ2-1
abundance: .
v_gene: TRBV19
CDR3aa: CASSIGGGVSYNEQFF
CDR3nt: TGTGCCAGTAGTATCGGCGGCGGGGTGAGCTACAATGAGCAGTTCTTC

d_gene: .
j_gene: TRBJ1-1
abundance: .
v_gene: TRBV18
CDR3aa: CASSPTMLMAAEKKNTEAFF
CDR3nt: TGTGCCAGCTCACCCACCATGCTCATGGCAGCGGAAAAGAAGAACACTGAAGCTTTCTTT

d_gene: .
j_gene: TRBJ1-2
abundance: .
v_gene: TRBV25-1
CDR3aa: CASYWSGGYTF
CDR3nt: TGTGCCAGCTATTGGTCCGGTGGCTACACCTTC

d_gene: .
j_gene: TRBJ1-2
abundance: .
v_gene: TRBV29-1
CDR3aa: CSVEGDPGRSGYTF
CDR3nt: TGCAGCGTTGAGGGGGACCCAGGGAGGAGTGGCTACACCTTC

d_gene: .
j_gene: TRBJ1-2
abundance: .
v_gene: TRBV5-1
CDR3aa: CASSLGQTDGYTF
CDR3nt: TGCGCCAGCAGCTTGGGGCAGACAGACGGCTACACCTTC

d_gene: .
j_gene: TRBJ2-3
abundance: .
v_gene: TRBV4-3
CDR3aa: CASSQTDSTDTQYF
CDR3nt: TGCGCCAGCAGCCAAACAGATAGCACAGATACGCAGTATTTT